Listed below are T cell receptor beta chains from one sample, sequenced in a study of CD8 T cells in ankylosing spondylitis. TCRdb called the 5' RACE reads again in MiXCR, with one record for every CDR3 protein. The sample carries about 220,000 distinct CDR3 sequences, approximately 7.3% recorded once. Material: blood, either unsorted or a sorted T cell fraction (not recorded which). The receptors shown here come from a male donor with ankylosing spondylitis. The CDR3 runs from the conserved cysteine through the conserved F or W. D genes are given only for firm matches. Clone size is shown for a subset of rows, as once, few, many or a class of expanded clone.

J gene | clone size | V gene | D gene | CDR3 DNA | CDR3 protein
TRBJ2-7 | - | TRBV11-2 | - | TGTGCCAGCAGCTTTGCGGGATACGGCTACGAGCAGTACTTC | CASSFAGYGYEQYF
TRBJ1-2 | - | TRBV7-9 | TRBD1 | TGTGCCAGCAGCTTGGGACAGGGGACGCAAGAGGACGGCTACACCTTC | CASSLGQGTQEDGYTF
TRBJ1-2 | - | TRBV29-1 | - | TGCAGCGTTCACATTAGGGGGGGCTACACCTTC | CSVHIRGGYTF
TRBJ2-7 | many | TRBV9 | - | TGTGCCAGCAGCGTAGGCGGGGAAGGCTCCTACGAGCAGTACTTC | CASSVGGEGSYEQYF
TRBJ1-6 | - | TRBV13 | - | TGTGCCAGCAGCGCCGGGCCAGGACGAAATTCACCCCTCCACTTT | CASSAGPGRNSPLHF
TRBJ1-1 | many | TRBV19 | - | TGTGCCAGTAGTCCCCGGGGACGGGAGATGAACACTGAAGCTTTCTTT | CASSPRGREMNTEAFF
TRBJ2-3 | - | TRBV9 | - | TGTGCCAGCAGCGCCTCCCCCTCCGGGGTGAGGGATACGCAGTATTTT | CASSASPSGVRDTQYF
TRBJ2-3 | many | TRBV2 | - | TGTGCCAGCAGTGCCCTAGCGCCAAGCACAGATACGCAGTATTTT | CASSALAPSTDTQYF
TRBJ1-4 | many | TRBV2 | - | TGTGCCAGCAGCGACCCGGGGGAAGCTAATGAAAAACTGTTTTTT | CASSDPGEANEKLFF
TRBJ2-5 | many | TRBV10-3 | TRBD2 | TGTGCCGCCAATCCGGGACTAGCTTGGGAGACCCAGTACTTC | CAANPGLAWETQYF
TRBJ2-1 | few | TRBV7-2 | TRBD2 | TGTGCCAGCAGCATGACTAGCGGGAATATCTATGAGCAGTTCTTC | CASSMTSGNIYEQFF